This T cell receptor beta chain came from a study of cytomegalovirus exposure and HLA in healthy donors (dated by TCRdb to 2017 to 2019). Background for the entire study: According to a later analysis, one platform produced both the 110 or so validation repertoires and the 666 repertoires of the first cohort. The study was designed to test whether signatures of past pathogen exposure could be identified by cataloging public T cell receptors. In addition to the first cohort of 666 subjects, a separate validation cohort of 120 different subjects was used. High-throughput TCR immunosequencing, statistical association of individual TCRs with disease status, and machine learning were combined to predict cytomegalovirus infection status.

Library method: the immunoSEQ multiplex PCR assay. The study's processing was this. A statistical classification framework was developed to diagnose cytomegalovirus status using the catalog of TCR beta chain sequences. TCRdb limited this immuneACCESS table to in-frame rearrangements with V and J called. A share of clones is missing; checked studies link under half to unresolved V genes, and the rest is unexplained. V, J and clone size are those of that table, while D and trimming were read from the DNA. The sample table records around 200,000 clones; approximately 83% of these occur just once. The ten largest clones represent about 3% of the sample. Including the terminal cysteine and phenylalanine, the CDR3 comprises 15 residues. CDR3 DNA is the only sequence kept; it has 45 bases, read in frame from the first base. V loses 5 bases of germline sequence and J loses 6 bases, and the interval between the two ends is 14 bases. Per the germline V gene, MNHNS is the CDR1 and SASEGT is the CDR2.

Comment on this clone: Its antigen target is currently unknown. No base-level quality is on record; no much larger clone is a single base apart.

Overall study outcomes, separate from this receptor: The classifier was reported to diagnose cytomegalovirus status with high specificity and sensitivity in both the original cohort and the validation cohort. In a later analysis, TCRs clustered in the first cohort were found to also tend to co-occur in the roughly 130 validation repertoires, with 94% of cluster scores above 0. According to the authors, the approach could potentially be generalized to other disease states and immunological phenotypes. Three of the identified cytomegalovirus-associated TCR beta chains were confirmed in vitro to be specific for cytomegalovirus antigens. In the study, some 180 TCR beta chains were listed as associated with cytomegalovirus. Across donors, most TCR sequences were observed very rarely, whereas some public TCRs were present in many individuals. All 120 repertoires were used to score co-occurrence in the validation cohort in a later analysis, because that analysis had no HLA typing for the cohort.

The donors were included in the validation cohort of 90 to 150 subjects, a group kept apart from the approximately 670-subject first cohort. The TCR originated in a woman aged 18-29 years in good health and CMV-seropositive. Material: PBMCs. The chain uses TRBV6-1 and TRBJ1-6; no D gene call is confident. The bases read TGTGCCAGCAGTTCCAAGTGGCTTTTTAATTCACCCCTCCACTTT. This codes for CASSSKWLFNSPLHF.